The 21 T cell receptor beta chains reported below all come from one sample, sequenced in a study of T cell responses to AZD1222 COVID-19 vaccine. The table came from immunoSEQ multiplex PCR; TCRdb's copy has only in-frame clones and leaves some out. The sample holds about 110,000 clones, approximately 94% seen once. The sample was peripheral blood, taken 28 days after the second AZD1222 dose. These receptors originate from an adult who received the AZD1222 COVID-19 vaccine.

CDR3 sequence: CAISPQGPVSGNTIYF. CDR3 nucleotides: TGTGCCATCAGTCCCCAGGGGCCAGTCTCTGGAAACACCATATATTTT. The V gene is TRBV10-3, the J gene TRBJ1-3, with D possibly being TRBD1 (6 bases). Trimming took off 5 bases at V and 0 bases at J, with 14 bases between the two ends. Germline-derived CDR1 and CDR2 are ENHRY and SYGVKD. This CDR3 contains 16 residues.

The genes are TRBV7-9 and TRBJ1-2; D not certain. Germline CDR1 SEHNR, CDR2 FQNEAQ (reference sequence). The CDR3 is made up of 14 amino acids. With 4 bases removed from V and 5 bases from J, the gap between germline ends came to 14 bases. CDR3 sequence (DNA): TGTGCCAGCAGCTCTTCGACGGCCCTATATGGCTACACCTTC. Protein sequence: CASSSSTALYGYTF.

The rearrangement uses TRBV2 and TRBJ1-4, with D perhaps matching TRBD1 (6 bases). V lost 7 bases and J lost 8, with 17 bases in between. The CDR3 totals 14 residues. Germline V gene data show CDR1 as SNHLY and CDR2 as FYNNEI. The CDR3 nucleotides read TGTGCCAGCACCTCGAGGGGGGGCAGGGAAAAACTGTTTTTT. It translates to CASTSRGGREKLFF.

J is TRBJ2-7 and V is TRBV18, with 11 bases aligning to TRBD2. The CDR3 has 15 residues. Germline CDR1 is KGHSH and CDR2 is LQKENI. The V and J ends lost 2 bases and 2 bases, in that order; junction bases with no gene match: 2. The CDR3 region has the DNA TGTGCCAGCTCACCAGGGACTAGCGGTCCCTACGAGCAGTACTTC. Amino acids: CASSPGTSGPYEQYF.

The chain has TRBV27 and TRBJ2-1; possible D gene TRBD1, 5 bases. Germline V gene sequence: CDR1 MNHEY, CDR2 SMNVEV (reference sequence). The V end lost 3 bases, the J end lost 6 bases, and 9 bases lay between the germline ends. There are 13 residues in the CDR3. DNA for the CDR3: TGTGCCAGCAGTTTTTTGACAGTCAATGAGCAGTTCTTC. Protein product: CASSFLTVNEQFF.

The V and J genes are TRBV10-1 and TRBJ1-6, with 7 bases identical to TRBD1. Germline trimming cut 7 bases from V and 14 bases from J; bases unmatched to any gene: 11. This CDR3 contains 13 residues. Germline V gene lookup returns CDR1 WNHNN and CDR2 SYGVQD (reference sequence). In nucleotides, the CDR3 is TGCGCCAGCAAAGGACAGGCCGAAGAGGCCCTCCACTTT. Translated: CASKGQAEEALHF.

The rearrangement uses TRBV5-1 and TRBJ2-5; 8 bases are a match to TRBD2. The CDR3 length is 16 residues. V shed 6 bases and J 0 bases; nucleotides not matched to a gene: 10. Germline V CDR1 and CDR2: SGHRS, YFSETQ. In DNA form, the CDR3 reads TGCGCCAGCACCCTGGGTAGCGGGGCTAACCAAGAGACCCAGTACTTC. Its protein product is CASTLGSGANQETQYF.

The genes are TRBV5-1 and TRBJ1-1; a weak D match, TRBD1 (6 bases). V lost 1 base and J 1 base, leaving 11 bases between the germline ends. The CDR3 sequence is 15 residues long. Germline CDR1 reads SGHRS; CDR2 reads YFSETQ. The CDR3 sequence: CASSLPRTENTEAFF. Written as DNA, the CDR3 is TGCGCCAGCAGCTTGCCCCGGACAGAGAACACTGAAGCTTTCTTT.

This chain's CDR3 is CASSLEGYLAPSYNEQFF. CDR3 coding DNA: TGTGCCAGCAGCTTAGAGGGATATCTAGCGCCCTCCTACAATGAGCAGTTCTTC. The V and J genes are TRBV7-9 and TRBJ2-1; possibly TRBD2 for D (6 bases). V was clipped by 1 base and J by 0 bases, with 16 bases between them. CDR1 and CDR2 from the germline V gene are SEHNR and FQNEAQ (reference sequence). The CDR3 has 18 amino acids.

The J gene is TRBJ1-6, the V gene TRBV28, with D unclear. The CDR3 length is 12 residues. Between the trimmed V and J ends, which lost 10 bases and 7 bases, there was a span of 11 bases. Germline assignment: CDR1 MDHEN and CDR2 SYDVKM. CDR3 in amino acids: CATVTSNSPLHF. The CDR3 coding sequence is TGTGCCACCGTCACAAGCAATTCACCCCTCCACTTT.

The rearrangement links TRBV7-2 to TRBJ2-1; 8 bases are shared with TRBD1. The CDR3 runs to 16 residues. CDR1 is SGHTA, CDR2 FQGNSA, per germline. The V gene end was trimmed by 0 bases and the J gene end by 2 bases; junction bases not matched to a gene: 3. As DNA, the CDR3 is TGTGCCAGCAGCTTAGCAGCAGGGGGCACCTACAATGAGCAGTTCTTC. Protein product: CASSLAAGGTYNEQFF.

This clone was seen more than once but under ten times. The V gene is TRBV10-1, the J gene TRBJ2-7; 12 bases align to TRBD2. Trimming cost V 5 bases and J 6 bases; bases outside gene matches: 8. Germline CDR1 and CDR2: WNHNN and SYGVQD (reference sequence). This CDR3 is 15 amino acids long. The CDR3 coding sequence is TGCGCCAGCAGTTTGACTAGCGGGAGCCGCGGCGAGCAGTACTTC. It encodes CASSLTSGSRGEQYF.

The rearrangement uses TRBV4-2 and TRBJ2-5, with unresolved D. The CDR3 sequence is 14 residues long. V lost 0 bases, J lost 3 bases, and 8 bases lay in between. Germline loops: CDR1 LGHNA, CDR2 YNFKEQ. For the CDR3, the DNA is TGTGCCAGCAGCCAAGATAATGGGGAAGAGACCCAGTACTTC. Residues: CASSQDNGEETQYF.

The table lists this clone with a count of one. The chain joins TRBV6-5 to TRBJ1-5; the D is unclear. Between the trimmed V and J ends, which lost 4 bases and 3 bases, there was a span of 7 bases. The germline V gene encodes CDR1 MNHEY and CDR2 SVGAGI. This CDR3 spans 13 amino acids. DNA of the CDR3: TGTGCCAGCAGTTTCGGTAACAATCAGCCCCAGCATTTT. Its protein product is CASSFGNNQPQHF.

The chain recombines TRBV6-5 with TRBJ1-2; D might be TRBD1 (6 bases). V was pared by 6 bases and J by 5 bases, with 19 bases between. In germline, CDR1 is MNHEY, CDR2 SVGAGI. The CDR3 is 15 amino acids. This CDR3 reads CASRHRVGFSYGYTF. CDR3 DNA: TGTGCCAGCAGACACAGGGTGGGATTTTCTTATGGCTACACCTTC.

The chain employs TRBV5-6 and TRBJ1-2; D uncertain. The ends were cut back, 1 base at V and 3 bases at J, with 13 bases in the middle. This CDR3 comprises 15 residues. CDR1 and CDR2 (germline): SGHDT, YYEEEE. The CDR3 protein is CASSLWERVYYGYTF. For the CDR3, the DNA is TGTGCCAGCAGCTTGTGGGAAAGGGTTTACTATGGCTACACCTTC. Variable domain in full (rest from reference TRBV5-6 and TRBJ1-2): DAGVTQSPTHLIKTRGQQVTLRCSPKSGHDTVSWYQQALGQGPQFIFQYYEEEERQRGNFPDRFSGHQFPNYSSELNVNALLLGDSALYLCASSLWERVYYGYTFGSGTRLTVV.

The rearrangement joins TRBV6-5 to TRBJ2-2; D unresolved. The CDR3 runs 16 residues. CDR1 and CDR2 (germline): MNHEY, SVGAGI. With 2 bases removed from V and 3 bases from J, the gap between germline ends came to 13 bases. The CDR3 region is CASSYLRRSDTGELFF. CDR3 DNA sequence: TGTGCCAGCAGTTACCTTCGTCGTTCAGACACCGGGGAGCTGTTTTTT.

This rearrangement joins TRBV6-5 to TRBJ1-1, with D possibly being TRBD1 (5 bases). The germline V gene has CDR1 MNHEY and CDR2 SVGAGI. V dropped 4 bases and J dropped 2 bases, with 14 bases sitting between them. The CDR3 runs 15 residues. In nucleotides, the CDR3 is TGTGCCAGCAGTTTATATGGGACCGTCAACACTGAAGCTTTCTTT. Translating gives CASSLYGTVNTEAFF.

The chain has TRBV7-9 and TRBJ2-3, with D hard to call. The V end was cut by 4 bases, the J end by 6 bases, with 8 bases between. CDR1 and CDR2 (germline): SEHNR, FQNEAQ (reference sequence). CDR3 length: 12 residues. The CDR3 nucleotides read TGTGCCAGCAGCTCCACATCGGATACGCAGTATTTT. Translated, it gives CASSSTSDTQYF.

The CDR3 sequence: CASIMRDHTDTQYF. Written as DNA, the CDR3 is TGCGCCAGCATTATGCGGGACCACACAGATACGCAGTATTTT. The chain is built from TRBV10-2 and TRBJ2-3; maybe TRBD2 (6 bases). Between the trimmed V and J ends, which lost 7 bases and 2 bases, there was a span of 13 bases. Germline V lookup: CDR1 WSHSY, CDR2 SAAADI. There are 14 residues in the CDR3.

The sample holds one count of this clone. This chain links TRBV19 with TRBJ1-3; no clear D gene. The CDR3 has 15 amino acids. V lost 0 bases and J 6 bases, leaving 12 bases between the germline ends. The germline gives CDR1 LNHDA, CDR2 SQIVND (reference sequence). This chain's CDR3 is CASSIEGASVNTIYF. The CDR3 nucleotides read TGTGCCAGTAGTATAGAGGGAGCCAGCGTAAACACCATATATTTT.